These 32 T cell receptor gamma chains came from one sample sequenced in a study of human gamma delta and Vdelta1 T cells. Their target antigens are unknown. TCRdb reanalysed the PCR reads with CATT. The repertoire includes a few thousand gamma-chain clones, around 29% of them detected once, and just under 3% sits in the top ten. The sequencing input was Vdelta1 gamma-delta T cells from blood grown in culture (DOT cells). The receptors were sampled from a human donor in good health.

This clone is judged medium-sized (0.01 to 0.1%). The rearrangement links TRGV9 to TRGJ1 or TRGJ2. This CDR3 is built from 13 residues. Per germline, CDR1 GITISATS and CDR2 ISYDGTV (reference sequence). Germline trimming cut 0 bases from V and 6 bases from J; bases unmatched to any gene: 5. The CDR3 DNA sequence: TGTGCCTTGTGGGAGGTGCAGTCTTATAAGAAACTCTTT. This gives the protein CALWEVQSYKKLF.

This clone came up a few times. The chain links TRGV4 to TRGJ1 or TRGJ2. The CDR3 is 15 amino acids. V lost 0 bases, J lost 5 bases, and 10 bases stayed unmatched. Germline-derived CDR1 and CDR2 are EGSTGY and YDSYTSSV. Written as DNA, the CDR3 is TGTGCCACCTGGGATGGGCCCCGGTTTGATTATAAGAAACTCTTT. Encoded protein: CATWDGPRFDYKKLF.

This clone appeared a few times. The sample has other DNA sequences that encode this CDR3 too. The chain is built from TRGV4 and TRGJ1 or TRGJ2. J gave up 0 bases and V 5 bases, and 4 bases lay outside the gene matches. CDR3 length: 13 amino acids. Looked up from germline, CDR1 is EGSTGY and CDR2 is YDSYTSSV. CDR3 in DNA: TGTGCCACCTGGGCGATGAATTATTATAAGAAACTCTTT. It specifies CATWAMNYYKKLF.

The gene calls are TRGV9 and TRGJ1 or TRGJ2. This CDR3 comprises 11 residues. The germline V gene has CDR1 GITISATS and CDR2 ISYDGTV (reference sequence). Trimming at V came to 1 base and at J to 9 bases, leaving 3 bases not matched to a gene. The CDR3 region has the DNA TGTGCCTTGTGGGAGGTTTTTAAGAAACTCTTT. As protein: CALWEVFKKLF.

The chain joins TRGV2 to TRGJ1 or TRGJ2. Germline CDR1 is EGSNGY and CDR2 is YDSYNSKV. V dropped 3 bases and J dropped 3; count of bases not matched to a gene: 5. This CDR3 has 13 residues. DNA for the CDR3: TGTGCCACCTGGGACATGGTTTATTATAAGAAACTCTTT. Its protein is CATWDMVYYKKLF.

The chain combines TRGV5 with TRGJ1 or TRGJ2. From germline, CDR1 is VINAFY and CDR2 YDVSNSKD. The CDR3 sequence is 14 residues long. The J segment lost 3 bases and the V segment lost 6 bases, leaving 11 bases of the junction unmatched. CDR3 protein: CATWNKGVYYKKLF. In DNA form, the CDR3 reads TGTGCCACCTGGAACAAAGGGGTTTATTATAAGAAACTCTTT.

The rearrangement uses TRGV4 and TRGJ1 or TRGJ2. Looked up from germline, CDR1 is EGSTGY and CDR2 is YDSYTSSV. With V trimmed by 6 bases and J by 8 bases, 13 bases remained unmatched. This CDR3 has 13 amino acids. The CDR3 DNA reads TGTGCCACCTGGCCGAACAGAATGAATAAGAAACTCTTT. Amino acids: CATWPNRMNKKLF.

By its share, this clone is medium-sized. The chain recombines TRGV4 with TRGJ1 or TRGJ2. There are 12 residues in the CDR3. Unmatched junction bases numbered 8, after V lost 2 bases and J lost 10 bases. Per germline, CDR1 EGSTGY and CDR2 YDSYTSSV. CDR3 nucleotide sequence: TGTGCCACCTGGGATGACACCCGCAAGAAACTCTTT. Protein sequence: CATWDDTRKKLF.

V gene TRGV8 combines with J gene TRGJ1 or TRGJ2. V trimming: 0 bases; J trimming: 4 bases; junction bases outside the gene matches: 3. CDR3 size: 13 residues. Germline CDR1 VENAVY, CDR2 YDSYNSRV. The CDR3 DNA sequence: TGTGCCACCTGGGATAGGCGATATTATAAGAAACTCTTT. Translating gives CATWDRRYYKKLF.

A word on this clone: This may come from a read error, since a much larger clone is one base off. The sample has other DNA sequences that encode this CDR3 too. The V call is TRGV4, the J call TRGJ1 or TRGJ2. This CDR3 is built from 14 residues. Looked up from germline, CDR1 is EGSTGY and CDR2 is YDSYTSSV. The CDR3 reads CATWDAPDYFKKLF. In DNA, the CDR3 is TGTGCCACATGGGATGCTCCGGATTATTTTAAGAAACTCTTT.

This clone showed up just a few times. The same CDR3 arises from other DNA sequences in this sample as well. V and J are TRGV3 and TRGJP2. Per germline, CDR1 VTNTFY and CDR2 YDVSTARD (reference sequence). The CDR3 spans 16 residues. J gave up 3 bases and V 0 bases, and 7 bases lay outside the gene matches. The CDR3 protein is CATWDRPKGSDWIKTF. For the CDR3, the DNA is TGTGCCACCTGGGACAGGCCGAAAGGTAGTGATTGGATCAAGACGTTT.

This clone has a handful of counts. This chain connects TRGV4 to TRGJ1 or TRGJ2. Germline V gives CDR1 EGSTGY, CDR2 YDSYTSSV. The CDR3 consists of 12 residues. V was clipped by 4 bases and J by 7 bases; unmatched bases: 7. Written as DNA, the CDR3 is TGTGCCACCTGGGAGGGGAGGTATAAGAAACTCTTT. Translating it yields CATWEGRYKKLF.

This clone was counted between two and nine times. Other DNA sequences within the sample encode an identical CDR3. The rearrangement links TRGV4 to TRGJ1 or TRGJ2. The CDR3 is 14 residues long. CDR1 is EGSTGY and CDR2 is YDSYTSSV in the germline V gene. V lost 1 base and J lost 1; bases outside the gene matches: 4. Here the CDR3 DNA reads TGTGCCACCTGGGATGGAAAAAATTATTATAAGAAACTCTTT. Encoded protein: CATWDGKNYYKKLF.

The rearrangement links TRGV5 to TRGJ1 or TRGJ2. Trimming removed 0 bases from V and 3 bases from J; junction bases left unmatched: 11. The CDR3 spans 16 residues. The germline V gene has CDR1 VINAFY and CDR2 YDVSNSKD. This chain's CDR3 is CATWDRPNRVYYKKLF. In DNA, the CDR3 is TGTGCCACCTGGGACAGGCCCAACCGAGTTTATTATAAGAAACTCTTT.

This clone came up a few times. The chain is built from TRGV5 and TRGJ1 or TRGJ2. CDR1 VINAFY and CDR2 YDVSNSKD come from the germline V gene. CDR3 size: 17 residues. V was clipped by 1 base and J by 4 bases; unmatched bases: 16. This CDR3 is CATWDRALGRLYYKKLF. The CDR3 nucleotides read TGTGCCACCTGGGACAGAGCCCTAGGGCGTCTATATTATAAGAAACTCTTT.

Note on this clone: In the same sample, other DNA sequences code for this CDR3. The V gene is TRGV4, the J gene TRGJ1 or TRGJ2. CDR1 and CDR2 (germline): EGSTGY, YDSYTSSV. The CDR3 extends over 14 amino acids. The J segment lost 1 base and the V segment lost 3 bases, leaving 6 bases of the junction unmatched. Written as DNA, the CDR3 is TGTGCCACCTGGGATTCACCCAATTATTATAAGAAACTCTTT. Translating it yields CATWDSPNYYKKLF.

The rearrangement links TRGV4 to TRGJP2. With 4 bases clipped from V and 5 bases from J, the junction kept 10 bases outside the gene matches. The CDR3 length is 15 residues. Germline V gene sequence: CDR1 EGSTGY, CDR2 YDSYTSSV. Here the CDR3 DNA reads TGTGCCACCTGGGACGGGGGGAAGAGTGATTGGATCAAGACGTTT. Its translation is CATWDGGKSDWIKTF.

This clone was counted a few times. This chain connects TRGV4 to TRGJ1 or TRGJ2. Germline-derived CDR1 and CDR2 are EGSTGY and YDSYTSSV. This CDR3 spans 12 amino acids. The V and J ends lost 6 bases and 3 bases, in that order; junction bases with no gene match: 5. The CDR3 DNA reads TGTGCCACCTGGCCTCCTTATTATAAGAAACTCTTT. This sequence encodes CATWPPYYKKLF.

The rearrangement links TRGV3 to TRGJP1. This CDR3 is built from 14 residues. Germline V gives CDR1 VTNTFY, CDR2 YDVSTARD (reference sequence). With 0 bases clipped from V and 8 bases from J, the junction kept 6 bases outside the gene matches. The chain's CDR3 is CATWDRRSGWFKIF. In nucleotides, the CDR3 is TGTGCCACCTGGGACAGGCGATCGGGTTGGTTCAAGATATTT.

As for this clone: Additional DNA sequences in this sample encode the identical CDR3. This chain joins TRGV3 and TRGJ1 or TRGJ2. The V and J ends lost 0 bases and 10 bases, in that order; junction bases with no gene match: 3. CDR3 length: 11 amino acids. The germline CDR1 and CDR2 sequences are VTNTFY and YDVSTARD (reference sequence). CDR3 in DNA: TGTGCCACCTGGGACAGGCGGAAGAAACTCTTT. This codes for CATWDRRKKLF.

In this sample, this clone is medium-sized. The chain employs TRGV10 and TRGJP2. TRGV10 is sorted into the ORF group, with uncertain function. With V trimmed by 8 bases and J by 4 bases, 5 bases remained unmatched. The CDR3 has 13 residues. The CDR3 loop reads CAAWAPSDWIKTF. The CDR3 coding sequence is TGTGCTGCGTGGGCCCCTAGTGATTGGATCAAGACGTTT.

Remarks on this clone: Different DNA sequences within this sample yield the same CDR3. The gene calls are TRGV4 and TRGJ1 or TRGJ2. The CDR3 extends over 11 amino acids. V lost 4 bases and J lost 10; bases outside the gene matches: 7. Per germline, CDR1 EGSTGY and CDR2 YDSYTSSV. CDR3 amino acids: CATWDGHKKLF. In nucleotides, the CDR3 is TGTGCCACCTGGGACGGGCACAAGAAACTCTTT.

This rearrangement joins TRGV3 to TRGJ1 or TRGJ2. Germline V CDR1 and CDR2: VTNTFY, YDVSTARD (reference sequence). The CDR3 has 13 amino acids. The V segment lost 0 bases and the J segment 6 bases; nucleotides outside the gene matches: 5. Here the CDR3 reads CATWDRPRYKKLF. The CDR3 DNA follows: TGTGCCACCTGGGACAGGCCGCGTTATAAGAAACTCTTT.

The table lists this clone with a few counts. This chain connects TRGV9 to TRGJ1 or TRGJ2. The CDR3 totals 14 residues. The V and J ends lost 3 bases and 4 bases, in that order; junction bases with no gene match: 9. Germline assignment: CDR1 GITISATS and CDR2 ISYDGTV (reference sequence). The CDR3 nucleotides are TGTGCCTTGTGGGAGACCAAACAATATTATAAGAAACTCTTT. Translation gives CALWETKQYYKKLF.

J is TRGJ1 or TRGJ2 and V is TRGV4. The CDR3 covers 15 residues. Unmatched junction bases numbered 8, after V lost 2 bases and J lost 1 base. Germline V gene sequence: CDR1 EGSTGY, CDR2 YDSYTSSV. DNA of the CDR3: TGTGCCACCTGGGATGTCCCGCCCAATTATTATAAGAAACTCTTT. It specifies CATWDVPPNYYKKLF.

The chain is built from TRGV8 and TRGJ1 or TRGJ2. The CDR3 extends over 15 amino acids. Germline V CDR1 and CDR2: VENAVY, YDSYNSRV. After removal of 4 bases from V and 4 bases from J, the junction contained 13 bases not matched to a gene. Here the CDR3 DNA reads TGTGCCACCTGGGACGGACTGGAGACGTATTATAAGAAACTCTTT. As protein: CATWDGLETYYKKLF.

Comments on this clone: This may arise from a read error, as a much more abundant clone is one base away. The chain links TRGV8 to TRGJ1 or TRGJ2. Looked up from germline, CDR1 is VENAVY and CDR2 is YDSYNSRV. V shed 2 bases, J shed 4 bases, and the junction held 2 bases outside the gene matches. The CDR3 extends over 12 amino acids. The CDR3 coding sequence is TGTGCCACCTGGGATACGTATTATAAGAAACTCTTT. Protein product: CATWDTYYKKLF.

The chain couples TRGV5 to TRGJP1. The trim removed 4 bases at V and 10 bases at J, leaving 9 bases unmatched. The CDR3 length is 13 residues. Per the germline V gene, CDR1 is VINAFY and CDR2 is YDVSNSKD. In DNA, the CDR3 is TGTGCCACCTGGGATGAGGGGGATTGGTTCAAGATATTT. Its protein product is CATWDEGDWFKIF.

This chain links TRGV4 with TRGJ1 or TRGJ2. The CDR3 sequence is 13 residues long. The J segment lost 7 bases and the V segment lost 4 bases, leaving 10 bases of the junction unmatched. From germline, CDR1 is EGSTGY and CDR2 YDSYTSSV. CDR3 residues: CATWDGQQYKKLF. The DNA for the CDR3 is TGTGCCACCTGGGACGGGCAACAATATAAGAAACTCTTT.

Turning to this clone: Other DNA sequences in this sample translate to the same CDR3. The chain employs TRGV9 and TRGJ1 or TRGJ2. CDR3 size: 13 residues. The J segment lost 2 bases and the V segment lost 0 bases, leaving 1 base of the junction unmatched. Germline CDR1 and CDR2: GITISATS and ISYDGTV (reference sequence). Here the CDR3 reads CALWEVHYYKKLF. CDR3 sequence (DNA): TGTGCCTTGTGGGAGGTGCATTATTATAAGAAACTCTTT.

This clone appeared a few times. The rearrangement joins TRGV5 to TRGJ1 or TRGJ2. After removal of 0 bases from V and 8 bases from J, the junction contained 4 bases not matched to a gene. This CDR3 comprises 12 residues. Looked up from germline, CDR1 is VINAFY and CDR2 is YDVSNSKD. This CDR3 is CATWDRWNKKLF. The CDR3 DNA sequence: TGTGCCACCTGGGACAGGTGGAATAAGAAACTCTTT.

The rearrangement uses TRGV4 and TRGJ1 or TRGJ2. The CDR3 extends over 15 amino acids. The trim removed 3 bases at V and 0 bases at J, leaving 8 bases unmatched. Germline V gives CDR1 EGSTGY, CDR2 YDSYTSSV. CDR3 sequence reads: CATWDRLANYYKKLF. The DNA for the CDR3 is TGTGCCACCTGGGATAGGTTAGCGAATTATTATAAGAAACTCTTT.